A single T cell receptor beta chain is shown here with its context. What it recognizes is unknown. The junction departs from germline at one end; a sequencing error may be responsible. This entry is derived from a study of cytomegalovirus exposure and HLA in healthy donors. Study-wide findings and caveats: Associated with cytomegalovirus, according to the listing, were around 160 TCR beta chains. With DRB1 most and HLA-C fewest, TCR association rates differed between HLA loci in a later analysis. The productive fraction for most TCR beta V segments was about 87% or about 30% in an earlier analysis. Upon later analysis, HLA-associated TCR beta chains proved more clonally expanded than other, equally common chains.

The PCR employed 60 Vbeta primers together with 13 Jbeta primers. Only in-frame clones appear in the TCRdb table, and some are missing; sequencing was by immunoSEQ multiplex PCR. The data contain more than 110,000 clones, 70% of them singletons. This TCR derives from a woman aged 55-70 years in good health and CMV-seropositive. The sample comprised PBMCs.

The CDR3 spells CASSSGLHTRF. The CDR3 DNA reads as TGTGCCAGCTCCTCCGGACTCCATACTCGATTT. V and J are TRBV18 and TRBJ1-5; D gene unclear. CDR3 size: 11 residues. The germline V gene encodes CDR1 KGHSH and CDR2 LQKENI.